Sequencing of this T cell receptor (beta chain) was carried out in a study of OX40 agonist ivuxolimab in advanced cancers. Study background: Each patient was given ivuxolimab into a vein every 2 weeks, at 0.01 to 10 mg/kg. Patients were 82.7% male with ages roughly 20 to 90, mean 60. Study-level points and caveats: At 0.1 to 3.0 mg/kg, clonal expansion of CD4+ and CD8+ blood T cells had occurred by week 6.

Generated by immunoSEQ multiplex PCR, the TCRdb table keeps only in-frame clones and is missing some. The sample consists of 70,000 or so clones, 75% to 90% of them appearing once. Patients were ineligible given autoimmune disease history or systemic immunosuppression. V was clipped by 8 bases and J by 7 bases; unmatched bases: 6. Germline V gene data show CDR1 as KGHSH and CDR2 as LQKENI. This CDR3 is 13 amino acids long. Regarding this clone: Antigen: not known.

The chain uses TRBV18 and TRBJ1-4, with TRBD1 identical over 8 bases. The clonotype was recovered from an adult with an advanced solid tumor such as melanoma, head and neck, liver or kidney cancer. The sequenced sample was CD4+ or CD8+ T cells sorted from blood, obtained in a trial of the OX40 agonist ivuxolimab. The CDR3 loop reads CASQLDRAEKLFF. The CDR3, as DNA: TGTGCCAGCCAATTGGACAGGGCTGAAAAACTGTTTTTT.